A selection of T cell receptor beta chains follows, all from one sample in a study of read filtering for tumor transcriptome and immune sequencing. TCRdb itself ran the reads through MiXCR, one entry per CDR3 protein. Here the sample spans about 5,200 distinct CDR3 sequences, around 21% being singletons. The sequencing input was a population of CD138-negative cells sorted from bone marrow. The receptors here all came from a donor at least 40 years old with multiple myeloma. CDR3s include the opening cysteine and the closing phenylalanine or tryptophan. The D gene is left open where the match is weak. Each size is once, few, many or a size class.

TRBV5-1	.	TRBJ2-1	many	TGCGCCAGCAGCTTGGCGTCACGCGACAATGAGCAGTTCTTC	CASSLASRDNEQFF
TRBV11-3	TRBD2	TRBJ2-1	many	TGTGCCAGCAGCTTAATGGCGGGAGAATCTAATGAGCAGTTCTTC	CASSLMAGESNEQFF
TRBV4-2	TRBD1	TRBJ1-1	many	TGTGCCAGCAGCCCCGGGACAGGCTCCATGAACACTGAAGCTTTCTTT	CASSPGTGSMNTEAFF
TRBV29-1	TRBD1	TRBJ2-3	many	TGCAGCATAACGACAGGGGGCCATCCTGGTACGCAGTATTTT	CSITTGGHPGTQYF
TRBV29-1	TRBD2	TRBJ2-7	many	TGCAGCGTAGAAGCGGGGAACTCCTACGAGCAGTACTTC	CSVEAGNSYEQYF
TRBV5-1	TRBD1	TRBJ1-4	many	TGCGCCAGCAGCCGACAGGGTGCGACAACTAATGAAAAACTGTTTTTT	CASSRQGATTNEKLFF
TRBV27	TRBD1	TRBJ2-3	medium-sized	TGTGCCAGCAGTTCCTGGGACAGTCTGGCTACAGATACGCAGTATTTT	CASSSWDSLATDTQYF
TRBV14	.	TRBJ2-1	many	TGTGCCACCACCCCCGGACTATCGGGAATGTCCTACAATGAGCAGTTCTTC	CATTPGLSGMSYNEQFF
TRBV18	TRBD1	TRBJ1-6	medium-sized	TGTGCCAGCTCACCGGGACAGCATAATTCACCCCTCCACTTT	CASSPGQHNSPLHF
TRBV28	TRBD1	TRBJ2-5	many	TGTGCCAGCAGTTCTTGGGATCCCGGGACAGGGGTAAAGACCCAGTACTTC	CASSSWDPGTGVKTQYF
TRBV28	TRBD2	TRBJ2-3	medium-sized	TGTGCCAGCAGTTACAAAGGGACTAGCGTTACAGATACGCAGTATTTT	CASSYKGTSVTDTQYF
TRBV6-5	.	TRBJ2-2	medium-sized	TGTGCCAGCAGTTACCCGACTGCCGGGGAGCTGTTTTTT	CASSYPTAGELFF
TRBV5-6	.	TRBJ2-7	medium-sized	TGTGCCAGCAGCCCGGCGACTACCCTTCTATCCGAGCAGTACTTC	CASSPATTLLSEQYF
TRBV10-3	.	TRBJ2-5	medium-sized	TGTGCCATCGGTGGGGAGACCCAGTACTTC	CAIGGETQYF
TRBV6-5	.	TRBJ2-1	few	TGTGCCAGCAGCCGACAGGAACGATACAATGAGCAGTTCTTC	CASSRQERYNEQFF
TRBV20-1	.	TRBJ1-1	medium-sized	TGCAGTGCTAGAGACCCTACAGGAGCTGAAGCTTTCTTT	CSARDPTGAEAFF
TRBV12-3/TRBV12-4	.	TRBJ1-5	medium-sized	TGTGCCAGCAGTTGGACGGGGAGTGGCAATCAGCCCCAGCATTTT	CASSWTGSGNQPQHF